Given below is one T cell receptor beta chain in context. Its antigen is not yet known. Receptor libraries were prepared by 5' RACE. Each TCR library was prepared from about 3.5 ug of total RNA. For each sample, cDNA was synthesized in eight separate reactions using SMARTScribe reverse transcriptase. Unique molecular identifiers containing a 6-nucleotide sample barcode were introduced through template switching during cDNA synthesis. TCRalpha and TCRbeta cDNA was amplified in two nested PCRs of 16 and 9 cycles, and bead purification was carried out after each PCR. Before amplification, cDNA was treated with uracil DNA-glycosylase and purified using the QIAquick PCR purification kit. The second PCR was the step at which Illumina TruSeq-compatible adapters and sample-specific barcodes were added. Library quality and concentration were checked on TapeStation and Qubit, and libraries were pooled at around 4.7 ng each. Sequencing of the pooled libraries was done on an Illumina HiSeq2500 single-index Rapid Run using custom sequencing primers and 2 x 100 bp reads. The paper's processing steps were these. UMI-based consensus assembly with MiGEC version 1.2.6 was used to correct PCR and sequencing errors. V(D)J alignment, clonotype assembly and CDR3 extraction were performed with MiXCR version 2.1.1. Normalisation of gene usage, clonotype sharing and MAIT/NKT TCR abundance was achieved by analysing the top 1000, 10 000 and 20 000 clonotypes per sample. Diversity was computed as the inverse Simpson index with the vegan R package after downsampling to 27 000 UMIs. Statistical testing used paired Mann-Whitney U tests on the discordant twin pairs and applied Benjamini-Hochberg correction for multiple testing. Reprocessed by TCRdb, the reads give a single entry per CDR3 protein sequence, without DNA. The V and J calls were not made by the authors but by TCRdb's processing. The data table for this sample lists 350,000 to 550,000 distinct CDR3 sequences. Together, the top ten hold 2.4% of the sample.

The sample originates from a study of monozygotic twins with inflammatory bowel disease (dated by TCRdb to about 2019). For the wider study: The full study comprised approximately 28 monozygotic twin pairs: nine German pairs (four IBD-concordant, five IBD-discordant) and 19 IBD-discordant Danish pairs. Within discordant pairs, disease-associated traits were sought mainly by comparing IBD patients with their genetically identical healthy co-twins. Each individual had, on average, about 151 000 unique TCRalpha sequences and 181 000 unique TCRbeta sequences available for analysis. What the study reported, not specific to this receptor: Compared with healthy twins, IBD patients shared fewer clonotypes with other individuals, and the difference was most pronounced in patients with signs of disease activity. The results gave no support for a single strong signal or clonotype linked to IBD. Different T cell subtypes could not be distinguished in the analysis. Because patients received different immunosuppressive treatments, the repertoires may have picked up extra background noise and variability between individuals. A decrease in TCRbeta repertoire diversity, as measured by inverse Simpson index, was observed in IBD patients compared with their healthy co-twins. Repertoire similarity did not differ between concordant and discordant twins, possibly due to limited statistical power.

From each donor, a roughly 2.6 ml peripheral blood sample was collected into PAXgene tubes and stored at -80 degrees C. Without any T cell sorting, total RNA was extracted from whole blood using the PAXgene blood miRNA kit on an automated QIAcube. Peripheral blood from monozygotic twin pairs concordant or discordant for inflammatory bowel disease was subjected to deep TCRalpha and TCRbeta repertoire profiling with unique molecular barcoding. Smoking habits were recorded for all twin pairs, with individuals classified as current, former or never smokers. CDR1 and CDR2 (SGHRS, YFSETQ) derive from the germline V gene. The CDR3 numbers 14 residues from cysteine through phenylalanine. The coding DNA is unavailable.

The rearrangement joined TRBV5-1 to TRBJ1-2; lacking DNA, the TRBD1 call made by TCRdb goes unchecked. Sequencing was done on a sample of blood. The TCR was taken from a human donor with ulcerative colitis or Crohn's disease, or a healthy co-twin of an affected twin (not recorded which). The CDR3 corresponds to CASSLGTGGETYTF.